This T cell receptor beta chain was sequenced in a study of blood T cell repertoires in COVID-19. The length of the CDR3 is 17 residues. V shed 0 bases and J 5 bases; nucleotides not matched to a gene: 8. Germline CDR1 reads MGHRA; CDR2 reads YSYEKL. Authors' processing steps: Amplification from reference gene primers served as the basis for estimated nucleated cell counts. Some clones are missing from TCRdb's copy, which holds only in-frame ones; the method was immunoSEQ multiplex PCR. The V and J calls and clone size were taken over from that table, and D and trimming were inferred from the DNA. The profile shows 40,000 or so clones, roughly 85% of them singletons.

The gene calls are TRBV4-1 and TRBJ1-1, with 11 bases fitting TRBD1. Sequencing was done on a sample of peripheral blood. The receptor was derived from a human donor in a cohort sampled during active COVID-19. The CDR3 DNA sequence: TGCGCCAGCAGCCAAGATGCGGACAGGGGGCACAAGACTGAAGCTTTCTTT. This sequence encodes CASSQDADRGHKTEAFF.